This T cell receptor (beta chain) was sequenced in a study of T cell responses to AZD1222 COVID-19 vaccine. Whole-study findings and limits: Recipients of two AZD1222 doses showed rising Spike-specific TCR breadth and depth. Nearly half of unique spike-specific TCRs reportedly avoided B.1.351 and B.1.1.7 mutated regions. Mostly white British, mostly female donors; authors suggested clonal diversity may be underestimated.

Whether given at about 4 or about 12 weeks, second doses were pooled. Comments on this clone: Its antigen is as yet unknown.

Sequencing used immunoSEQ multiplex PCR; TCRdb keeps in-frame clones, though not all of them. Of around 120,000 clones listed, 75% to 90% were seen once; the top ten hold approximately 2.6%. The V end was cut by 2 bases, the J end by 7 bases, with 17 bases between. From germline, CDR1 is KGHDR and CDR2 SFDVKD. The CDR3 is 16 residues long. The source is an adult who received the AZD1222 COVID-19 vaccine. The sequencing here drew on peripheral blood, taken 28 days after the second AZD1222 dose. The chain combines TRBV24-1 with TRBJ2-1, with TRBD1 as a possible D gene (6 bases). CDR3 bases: TGTGCCACCAGTGATTCGTTACGACAGGAAGAGAATGAGCAGTTCTTC. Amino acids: CATSDSLRQEENEQFF.